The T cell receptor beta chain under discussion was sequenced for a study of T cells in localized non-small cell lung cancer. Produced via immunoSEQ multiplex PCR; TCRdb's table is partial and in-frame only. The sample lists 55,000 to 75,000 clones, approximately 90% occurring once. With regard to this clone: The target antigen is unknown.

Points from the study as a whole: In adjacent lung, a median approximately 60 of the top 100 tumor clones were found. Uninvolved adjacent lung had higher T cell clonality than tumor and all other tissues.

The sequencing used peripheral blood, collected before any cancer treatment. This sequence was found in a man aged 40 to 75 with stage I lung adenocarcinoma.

CDR3 DNA sequence: TGCAGCGTTGAGGGGACAGGGCTCGCGGGAGACTACAATGAGCAGTTCTTC. The encoded protein is CSVEGTGLAGDYNEQFF. V and J are TRBV29-1 and TRBJ2-1, with 9 bases lining up with TRBD1. Unmatched junction bases numbered 12, after V lost 3 bases and J lost 3 bases. Germline V lookup: CDR1 SQVTM, CDR2 ANQGSEA. The CDR3 totals 17 residues.